This T cell receptor beta chain was sequenced in a study of OX40 agonist ivuxolimab in advanced cancers. The data were produced by immunoSEQ multiplex PCR, yet TCRdb's version contains in-frame clones alone and is incomplete. The sample includes some 99,000 clones, around 90% of them seen just once. Whole-study findings and limits: Partial responders at 0.1-3.0 mg/kg showed near-lowest clonal expansion. Both blood CD4+ and CD8+ T cells showed clonal growth by week 6 at 0.1 to 3.0 mg/kg.

Concerning this clone: As yet, its antigen is unknown. Other DNA sequences in this sample translate to the same CDR3.

The clonotype originates from an adult with an advanced solid tumor such as melanoma, head and neck, liver or kidney cancer. The sample was CD4+ or CD8+ T cells sorted from blood, taken in a trial of the OX40 agonist ivuxolimab.

The CDR3 is CASSSNTEAFF. The DNA of the CDR3 is TGTGCCAGCAGCTCCAACACTGAAGCTTTCTTT. The chain is built from TRBV11-2 and TRBJ1-1; D not certain. CDR1 and CDR2 from the germline V gene are SGHAT and FQNNGV. CDR3 length: 11 residues. V was clipped by 4 bases and J by 2 bases, with 2 bases between them.